The entry below gives a single T cell receptor beta chain sequence along with its context. What it binds is not known. Each CDR3 protein is one row after TCRdb ran MiXCR on the reads. This sample has approximately 170,000 distinct CDR3 sequences, with roughly a sixth found just once. Germline CDR1 and CDR2: SGHTA and FQGNSA. V lost 1 base to trimming and J lost 3 bases, with 16 bases between them. This CDR3 is 16 amino acids long. These data are taken from a study of T cell repertoires in cytomegalovirus infection. Overall study: Carrying CMV and the relevant HLA type showed in public TCR beta signatures.

General study points: Dominant in the ex vivo response were TCR beta clonotypes restricted by HLA-C and specific for CMV. CMV carriers having the relevant HLA were flagged by cumulative public TCR beta family frequency.

The TCR comes from a human donor in good health (CMV status not recorded). Some clones in this sample may be carry-over from other donors' samples. Sequences were obtained from CD8+ T cells from PBMCs. The chain is built from TRBV7-2 and TRBJ2-7, with D uncertain. The chain's CDR3 is CASSLVPWGRDYEQYF. CDR3 DNA: TGTGCCAGCAGCTTAGTTCCTTGGGGTAGAGACTACGAGCAGTACTTC. The full variable domain, completed using reference TRBV7-2 and TRBJ2-7, is GAGVSQSPSNKVTEKGKDVELRCDPISGHTALYWYRQSLGQGLEFLIYFQGNSAPDKSGLPSDRFSAERTGGSVSTLTIQRTQQEDSAVYLCASSLVPWGRDYEQYFGPGTRLTVT.